Listed below are T cell receptor beta chains from one sample, sequenced in a study of technical replicates of blood from a handful of donors. Clones were read by immunoSEQ multiplex PCR, and TCRdb kept only the in-frame ones, dropping some. The repertoire includes approximately 89,000 clones, about 94% of them detected once, and roughly 0.22% sits in the top ten. Sequencing was performed on T cells isolated from PBMCs. Receptors were obtained from a human donor in good health. Both conserved end residues are part of each CDR3. Each record gives: clone size, D gene, J gene, V gene, CDR3 length, CDR3 protein, CDR3 DNA. D genes are given only for firm matches. Size values are once, few and many counts, or a class for expanded clones, and some rows have none.

- | - | TRBJ2-3 | TRBV6-5 | 14 | CASSYGGGSDTQYF | TGTGCCAGCAGTTACGGTGGGGGCTCAGATACGCAGTATTTT
- | TRBD2 | TRBJ2-1 | TRBV10-1 | 13 | CASSRAGGNEQFF | TGCGCCAGCAGCCGAGCGGGGGGAAATGAGCAGTTCTTC
- | TRBD1 | TRBJ2-7 | TRBV5-1 | 15 | CASSSGQGLHDEQYF | TGCGCCAGCAGCTCGGGACAGGGGTTACACGACGAGCAGTACTTC
- | - | TRBJ1-3 | TRBV21-1 | 20 | CASRAWDRDSLGGSGNTIYF | TGTGCCAGCAGGGCCTGGGACAGAGATAGCCTAGGGGGGTCTGGAAACACCATATATTTT
- | - | TRBJ2-1 | TRBV6-4 | 16 | CASSDSYRASYNEQFF | TGTGCCAGCAGTGACTCGTACAGGGCCTCCTACAATGAGCAGTTCTTC
- | - | TRBJ1-3 | TRBV7-7 | 16 | CASSIIPRRPGNTIYF | TGTGCTAGCAGCATAATTCCACGGCGGCCTGGAAACACCATATATTTT
- | TRBD1 | TRBJ2-7 | TRBV28 | 15 | CASSQTGGGSYEQYF | TGTGCCAGCAGCCAGACAGGGGGAGGATCCTACGAGCAGTACTTC
- | - | TRBJ2-5 | TRBV7-2 | 11 | CASSPRGTQYF | TGTGCCAGCAGCCCCCGGGGGACCCAGTACTTC
- | - | TRBJ1-2 | TRBV21-1 | 20 | CASSKALFRQGDLENYGYTF | TGTGCCAGCAGCAAAGCCCTATTCCGGCAGGGGGACCTAGAGAACTATGGCTACACCTTC
- | - | TRBJ2-5 | TRBV19 | 16 | CASRSPLSGIQETQYF | TGTGCCAGCCGAAGCCCTCTATCCGGGATCCAAGAGACCCAGTACTTC
- | - | TRBJ2-1 | TRBV18 | 15 | CASSRPGPGDNEQFF | TGTGCCAGCTCACGACCGGGACCGGGAGACAATGAGCAGTTCTTC
- | - | TRBJ1-5 | TRBV7-8 | 16 | CASSLPAPGGNQPQHF | TGTGCCAGCAGCTTACCGGCCCCGGGAGGCAATCAGCCCCAGCATTTT
- | - | TRBJ2-2 | TRBV11-2 | 15 | CASSPRTASTGELFF | TGTGCCAGCAGCCCACGGACAGCTAGTACCGGGGAGCTGTTTTTT
- | - | TRBJ1-1 | TRBV29-1 | 12 | CGGGGLNTEAFF | TGCGGGGGGGGCGGACTGAACACTGAAGCTTTCTTT
- | - | TRBJ2-2 | TRBV11-2 | 19 | CASSLVGLEPGHSPGELFF | TGTGCCAGCAGCTTAGTCGGACTAGAACCGGGACACAGCCCCGGGGAGCTGTTTTTT
- | - | TRBJ2-5 | TRBV5-6 | 12 | CASSFGEETQYF | TGTGCCAGCAGCTTCGGGGAAGAGACCCAGTACTTC
once | TRBD1 | TRBJ1-5 | TRBV6-5 | 14 | CASSYSGQARPQHF | TGTGCCAGCAGTTACTCTGGACAGGCCAGGCCCCAGCATTTT
- | - | TRBJ2-7 | TRBV7-9 | 16 | CASSPYISGSSYEQYF | TGTGCCAGCAGCCCTTATATTTCGGGGAGCTCCTACGAGCAGTACTTC
- | - | TRBJ1-2 | TRBV28 | 13 | CATEPTEYYGYTF | TGTGCCACAGAGCCGACAGAGTACTATGGCTACACCTTC
- | TRBD1 | TRBJ1-2 | TRBV5-1 | 13 | CASSSTGGNGYTF | TGCGCCAGCAGCTCGACAGGGGGCAATGGCTACACCTTC
- | - | TRBJ2-7 | TRBV18 | 13 | CASSGRGLYEQYF | TGTGCCAGCTCCGGCCGGGGACTCTACGAGCAGTACTTC
once | TRBD1 | TRBJ2-7 | TRBV5-5 | 15 | CASSLRDRGLYEQYF | TGTGCCAGCAGCCTAAGGGACAGGGGGCTCTACGAGCAGTACTTC
- | TRBD1 | TRBJ2-1 | TRBV27 | 13 | CASNPGQGNEQFF | TGTGCCAGCAATCCGGGACAGGGCAACGAGCAGTTCTTC
- | TRBD1 | TRBJ1-1 | TRBV15 | 14 | CATSRESGGRGAFF | TGTGCCACCAGCAGAGAGTCAGGGGGGCGCGGGGCTTTCTTT
- | - | TRBJ1-4 | TRBV5-1 | 15 | CASSLLSSTNEKLFF | TGCGCCAGCAGCTTGTTATCTTCAACTAATGAAAAACTGTTTTTT
- | - | TRBJ2-7 | TRBV5-1 | 14 | CASSLSGAGTEQYF | TGCGCCAGCAGCCTTTCAGGGGCTGGGACCGAGCAGTACTTC
- | - | TRBJ2-2 | TRBV4-1 | 17 | CASSQEMIREFAGELFF | TGCGCCAGCAGCCAAGAAATGATCCGGGAGTTCGCCGGGGAGCTGTTTTTT
- | TRBD2 | TRBJ2-7 | TRBV2 | 14 | CASRRLAGGHEQYF | TGTGCCAGCCGTAGACTAGCGGGGGGACACGAGCAGTACTTC
- | - | TRBJ2-2 | TRBV14 | 14 | CASSRTSGPGELFF | TGTGCCAGCAGCCGCACCTCAGGCCCCGGGGAGCTGTTTTTT
once | - | TRBJ2-6 | TRBV12-5 | 17 | CASGSLIRGWPYVVLTF | TGTGCTAGTGGTTCCCTGATCAGAGGGTGGCCTTATGTAGTCCTGACTTTC
- | - | TRBJ2-3 | TRBV6-4 | 13 | CASRRQETDTQYF | TGTGCCAGCAGACGACAGGAGACAGATACGCAGTATTTT
- | TRBD2 | TRBJ2-2 | TRBV10-3 | 17 | CAISTSSGSGRTGELFF | TGTGCCATCAGTACTTCTAGCGGGAGTGGTAGAACCGGGGAGCTGTTTTTT
few | TRBD1 | TRBJ1-1 | TRBV30 | 14 | CAWVTGTANTEAFF | TGTGCCTGGGTCACCGGGACAGCGAACACTGAAGCTTTCTTT
- | - | TRBJ2-1 | TRBV28 | 14 | CASTEGQLFSEQFF | TGTGCCAGCACGGAGGGACAGCTTTTCAGTGAGCAGTTCTTC
- | - | TRBJ2-2 | TRBV2 | 17 | CASSIPSGTSNTGELFF | TGTGCCAGCAGTATTCCTTCCGGGACTTCGAACACCGGGGAGCTGTTTTTT
once | TRBD2 | TRBJ2-3 | TRBV7-3 | 13 | CASSFAGGDTQYF | TGTGCCAGCAGTTTTGCGGGGGGAGATACGCAGTATTTT
- | - | TRBJ1-1 | TRBV6-1 | 15 | CASSEVVGHWTEAFF | TGTGCCAGCAGTGAAGTAGTAGGACATTGGACTGAAGCTTTCTTT
- | TRBD2 | TRBJ2-7 | TRBV5-6 | 16 | CASSLRTSGGAYEQYF | TGTGCCAGCAGCTTGAGGACTAGCGGGGGGGCCTACGAGCAGTACTTC
- | - | TRBJ2-6 | TRBV11-3 | 16 | CASRGRQGSGANVLTF | TGTGCCAGCCGGGGACGCCAGGGGTCTGGGGCCAACGTCCTGACTTTC
- | TRBD2 | TRBJ2-1 | TRBV5-1 | 15 | CASSSSGLADNEQFF | TGCGCCAGCAGCTCTTCCGGACTAGCGGACAATGAGCAGTTCTTC
- | TRBD1 | TRBJ1-2 | TRBV19 | 16 | CASSMRTGNINYGYTF | TGTGCCAGTAGTATGAGGACAGGAAATATAAACTATGGCTACACCTTC
- | - | TRBJ1-3 | TRBV2 | 18 | CASRANRFLLRSGNTIYF | TGTGCCAGCAGGGCTAACAGGTTTCTCCTCCGCTCTGGAAACACCATATATTTT
- | TRBD1 | TRBJ2-1 | TRBV10-1 | 15 | CASSESWGQYNEQFF | TGCGCCAGCAGTGAGTCGTGGGGACAGTACAATGAGCAGTTCTTC